This T cell receptor beta chain comes out of a study of shared clonotypes between healthy human individuals. Tens of millions of PBMCs supplied genomic DNA for unsorted samples. Germline CDR1 is SGHTA and CDR2 is FQGNSA. The CDR3 runs 16 residues. V was pared by 1 base and J by 0 bases, with 4 bases of the junction left unmatched. The method was immunoSEQ multiplex PCR; TCRdb's version includes in-frame clones alone and lacks a portion of them. The sample consists of about 490,000 clones, 76% of them appearing once. This clonotype was obtained from a woman in her forties in good health. Some clones in this sample may be carry-over from other donors' samples. The sample consisted of PBMCs. This chain links TRBV7-2 with TRBJ2-7; 9 positions agree with TRBD2. CDR3 protein: CASSLEASGISYEQYF. For the CDR3, the DNA is TGTGCCAGCAGCTTAGAGGCTAGCGGGATCTCCTACGAGCAGTACTTC. Supplemented by reference TRBV7-2 and TRBJ2-7, the full variable domain reads GAGVSQSPSNKVTEKGKDVELRCDPISGHTALYWYRQSLGQGLEFLIYFQGNSAPDKSGLPSDRFSAERTGGSVSTLTIQRTQQEDSAVYLCASSLEASGISYEQYFGPGTRLTVT.